The next 11 T cell receptor beta chains were all read from a single sample in a study of blood T cells in healthy people across ages. For the second PCR, which ran for roughly 6 to 12 cycles, a sample-barcoded 5' primer and a J-beta primer mix were used. TCRdb itself ran the 5' RACE reads through MiXCR, one entry per CDR3 protein. This repertoire shows 900,000 to 950,000 distinct CDR3 sequences, about 28% found once; its top ten account for roughly 10%. Another study also made use of these data, one on T cells of mothers and their children.

Sequences were obtained from blood. All receptors come from a woman in her thirties or forties in good health.

This clonotype was picked up a small number of times. This chain connects TRBV4-2 to TRBJ1-2; 7 bases are a match to TRBD1. CDR1 is LGHNA and CDR2 is YNFKEQ in the germline V gene. This CDR3 spans 15 amino acids. The junction had 7 bases not matched to a gene; V was cut back by 1 base and J by 5 bases. CDR3: CASSQGQGISYGYTF. The DNA of the CDR3 is TGTGCCAGCAGCCAAGGACAGGGAATTTCTTATGGCTACACCTTC.

The chain recombines TRBV12-3 or TRBV12-4 with TRBJ2-3; D uncertain. CDR3 length: 15 amino acids. Trimming cost V 3 bases and J 0 bases, with 10 bases left between them. CDR3 coding DNA: TGTGCCAGCAGTTTTCCCGGGTTGAGCACAGATACGCAGTATTTT. Encoded protein: CASSFPGLSTDTQYF.

There are many counts of this clonotype. The rearrangement joins TRBV29-1 to TRBJ2-3; D gene ambiguous. Trimming shortened V by 3 bases and J by 0 bases, and 10 bases separated the two germline ends. The CDR3 totals 14 residues. Germline CDR1 SQVTM, CDR2 ANQGSEA. Here the CDR3 reads CSVDSRRSTDTQYF. CDR3 in DNA: TGCAGCGTTGATTCGAGGAGAAGCACAGATACGCAGTATTTT.

The rearrangement uses TRBV7-8 and TRBJ2-5; 7 positions match TRBD1. The CDR3 contains 14 residues. Germline CDR1 is SGHVS and CDR2 is FQNEAQ. V was pared by 7 bases and J by 5 bases, with 10 bases of the junction left unmatched. CDR3 protein: CASNESTGRETQYF. The CDR3 nucleotides are TGTGCCAGCAACGAATCGACAGGGCGGGAGACCCAGTACTTC. Looking up the rest from reference TRBV7-8 and TRBJ2-5 gives the full variable domain: GAGVSQSPRYKVAKRGQDVALRCDPISGHVSLFWYQQALGQGPEFLTYFQNEAQLDKSGLPSDRFFAERPEGSVSTLKIQRTQQEDSAVYLCASNESTGRETQYFGPGTRLLVL.

Regarding this clonotype: A much larger clone lies a single base off, so this may be a read error. The rearrangement joins TRBV7-9 to TRBJ1-5; D not certain. The germline gives CDR1 SEHNR, CDR2 FQNEAQ (reference sequence). This CDR3 has 15 residues. Here the CDR3 reads CASSLNDWTNQSQHF. The CDR3 DNA is TGTGCCAGCAGCTTAAACGACTGGACGAATCAGTCCCAGCATTTT.

This clonotype was recorded a few times. V usage is TRBV4-2 and J usage is TRBJ2-5; the D gene could be TRBD1 or TRBD2 (6 bases each). Trimming removed 0 bases at V and 7 bases at J, with 15 bases between. Germline CDR1 is LGHNA and CDR2 is YNFKEQ. There are 15 residues in the CDR3. CDR3 sequence: CASSQEGGTSGTQYF. Here the CDR3 DNA reads TGTGCCAGCAGCCAAGAAGGGGGGACCTCGGGGACCCAGTACTTC.

This clonotype was seen at least ten times. The J gene is TRBJ2-7, the V gene TRBV4-2, with D hard to call. The CDR3 spans 15 residues. V dropped 0 bases and J dropped 0 bases, with 9 bases sitting between them. Germline-derived CDR1 and CDR2 are LGHNA and YNFKEQ. Here the CDR3 reads CASSQDRTSSYEQYF. The CDR3 nucleotides read TGTGCCAGCAGCCAAGATAGAACTTCCTCCTACGAGCAGTACTTC.

The rearrangement joins TRBV7-9 to TRBJ1-2; 12 positions match TRBD1. This CDR3 has 17 residues. Looked up from germline, CDR1 is SEHNR and CDR2 is FQNEAQ (reference sequence). V trimming: 7 bases; J trimming: 4 bases; junction bases outside the gene matches: 13. The CDR3 sequence: CASTRGGQGAEFYGYTF. The CDR3 bases are TGTGCCAGCACCCGAGGGGGACAGGGGGCTGAATTCTATGGCTACACCTTC. Using reference TRBV7-9 and TRBJ1-2 for the parts outside the CDR3, the full variable domain is DTGVSQNPRHKITKRGQNVTFRCDPISEHNRLYWYRQTLGQGPEFLTYFQNEAQLEKSRLLSDRFSAERPKGSFSTLEIQRTEQGDSAMYLCASTRGGQGAEFYGYTFGSGTRLTVV.

A note on this clonotype: One junction end disagrees with the germline gene, perhaps due to a read error. The V and J genes are TRBV5-1 and TRBJ1-3, with D tentatively TRBD1 (5 bases). The CDR3 totals 17 residues. Per the germline V gene, CDR1 is SGHRS and CDR2 is YFSETQ. DNA for the CDR3: TGCGCCAGCAGCAGGAAGTACGACAGCCTCGATGGAAACACCGTATATTTT. It codes for CASSRKYDSLDGNTVYF.

This clonotype was counted at least ten times. The chain uses TRBV12-3 or TRBV12-4 and TRBJ2-7; D call uncertain. CDR3 length: 16 amino acids. Trimming left V 5 bases short and J 1 base short, with 18 bases between. The CDR3 nucleotides read TGTGCCAGCAGTCCCCGCGAGCCTAAGACGTCCTACGAGCAGTACTTC. Protein: CASSPREPKTSYEQYF.

This clonotype was found a few times. The genes are TRBV3-1 and TRBJ2-3, with 8 bases identical to TRBD2. The J segment lost 3 bases and the V segment lost 0 bases, leaving 8 bases of the junction unmatched. Germline assignment: CDR1 LGHDT and CDR2 YNNKEL (reference sequence). The CDR3 totals 17 residues. The CDR3 region is CASSQDGTGGLTDTQYF. DNA of the CDR3: TGTGCCAGCAGCCAAGATGGCACGGGGGGGCTGACAGATACGCAGTATTTT.